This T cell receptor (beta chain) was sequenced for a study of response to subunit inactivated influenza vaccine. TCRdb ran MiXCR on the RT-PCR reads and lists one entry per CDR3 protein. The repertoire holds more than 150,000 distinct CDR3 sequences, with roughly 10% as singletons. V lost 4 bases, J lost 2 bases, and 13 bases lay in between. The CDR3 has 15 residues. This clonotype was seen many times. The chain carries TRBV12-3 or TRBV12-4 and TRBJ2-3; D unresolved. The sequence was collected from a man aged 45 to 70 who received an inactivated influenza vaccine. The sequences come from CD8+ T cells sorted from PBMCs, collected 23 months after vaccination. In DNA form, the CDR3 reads TGTGCCAGCAGTTCTGGGGATGGGGACACAGATACGCAGTATTTT. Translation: CASSSGDGDTDTQYF.